The following is a TCR beta chain sequence with its context. Its specificity is not known. TCR beta sequences were obtained from blood CD8+ and CD4+ T cells. Negative isolation was used for CD8+ and CD4+ T cells, and FACS enrichment was applied to TEMRA cells. CDR1 and CDR2 (germline): DFQATT, SNEGSKA (reference sequence). The CDR3 consists of 19 residues. V was pared by 3 bases and J by 3 bases, with 21 bases of the junction left unmatched. This sample is drawn from a study of CD8 T cells in Susac syndrome. About the research overall: Each patient with Susac syndrome, at the time of blood draw, was therapy-naive, on corticosteroids, or on intravenous immunoglobulin alone. The study, taken as a whole, reports: The total CD8+ repertoires yielded 15 to 20 Susac-specific public clones and the CD8+ TEMRA repertoires yielded 4 or 5.

The authors reverse transcribed about 0.5 to 1 ug RNA with random hexamers. MiXCR, run by TCRdb on the immunoSEQ multiplex PCR reads, gives a single entry per CDR3 protein. The sample includes 70,000 to 85,000 distinct CDR3 sequences, approximately 96% of them seen just once. The TCR originated in a human donor with Susac syndrome. The chain joins TRBV20-1 to TRBJ2-3, with TRBD2 matching over 7 bases. Source material: CD8+ T cells from PBMCs. As DNA, the CDR3 is TGCAGTGCTAGCGGTCTGCGTCCTAGCGGCCCCCACCCGACAGATACGCAGTATTTT. Residues: CSASGLRPSGPHPTDTQYF.